This TCR beta chain was captured by sequencing in a study of blood T cell repertoires in COVID-19 (dated by TCRdb to the early 2020s). Regarding the complete study: Collaborator samples came from the United States, Italy and Spain and covered acute and convalescent phases of COVID-19. The prospective study material was composed of cDNA or gDNA derived from T cells, B-cell-depleted T cells, or PBMCs. The dataset comprised deeply sampled blood TCRbeta repertoires from subjects exposed to, actively infected with, or recovered from COVID-19. The repertoires were released in a freely available public database meant as a resource for research on the immune response to SARS-CoV-2. The samples were drawn from the first 160 participants of the ongoing ImmuneRACE study and from 950 to 1,500 subjects provided by 6 global collaborators. Sample metadata almost always included a de-identified subject ID, COVID-19 status, age in years and sex. Where available, HLA class I and class II types were taken from metadata supplied by the sample provider and were not determined by assay-based typing.

General findings and caveats noted by the study authors: The amount of clinical and demographic metadata varied by source and participant and was provided uncurated.

The immunoSEQ Assay, a bias-controlled multiplex PCR, was used to amplify TCRbeta CDR3 regions from genomic DNA. Regarding the original processing steps: Within the assay, amplification of reference gene primers was used to estimate how many nucleated cells each sample contained. To quantify the absolute abundance of each unique TCRbeta CDR3 rearrangement, sequence reads were collapsed and filtered. For each sample, productive Simpson clonality was calculated as the square root of Simpson's diversity index across productive rearrangements. In its TCRdb copy, this immuneACCESS table keeps in-frame sequences only and misses some clones. Where compared with another copy, unresolved V genes explain less than half of these, and the others have no known cause. Clonal size and the V and J genes are those of that table, whereas D and trimming came from the DNA. The sample records about 130,000 clones, around 89% of which are singletons. About 4.4% of the sample belongs to the ten largest clones.

One collaborating source in Seattle enrolled patients during active infection and followed them longitudinally through the course of disease. Each collaborating institution followed its own protocols to collect whole blood in K2EDTA tubes. For TCRbeta analysis, collaborators shipped samples as frozen whole blood, isolated PBMCs, or DNA extracted from either of those sample types. Worth noting for this clone: The antigen it recognizes is unknown. There are no base qualities to consult, and no much larger clone falls within one base.

The CDR3 contains 19 residues, cysteine and phenylalanine counted. Only the CDR3 portion is preserved as DNA: 57 bases, with reading frame beginning at the first base. In the germline V gene (reference sequence), CDR1 corresponds to MNHEY and CDR2 to SMNVEV. V was cut back by 4 bases and J by 9 bases, leaving a gap of 28 bases between them. The rearranged chain carries TRBV27 and TRBJ1-6; matching of 6 bases hints at TRBD1 as the D gene. Sequencing was done on a sample of peripheral blood. The origin of this receptor is a man aged 55 to 70 with COVID-19, enrolled during active disease. The DNA sequence is as follows: TGTGCCAGCAGTTCCGACTACTCACAGGGCAGGGTTGGTAGTTCACCCCTCCACTTT. Protein translation: CASSSDYSQGRVGSSPLHF.